The T cell receptor beta chain under discussion was sequenced for a study of shared clonotypes between healthy human individuals (dated by TCRdb to the early 2020s). About the full investigation: A couple of women and a few men aged 18 to 49 years were included in the cohort. Per donor, leukapheresis produced somewhere between about 0.94 and 9.5 billion PBMCs. To estimate repertoire size and how much clonotype sharing occurs between individuals, the study deeply sequenced the blood TCR repertoires of five or six healthy adults. Libraries were prepared and TCR repertoires were sequenced by different laboratories using diverse techniques, in order to increase sequencing depth and limit assay-specific biases. For each donor, CD4 naive and CD4 memory were each given three plates, CD8 naive was given two plates, and CD8 memory was given one plate.

The donors were healthy, HIV-negative adults with no recently reported acute infections or vaccinations. All donors were Caucasian adults living in Nashville, Tennessee, USA. CD4+ T cells were enriched by magnetic negative selection, after which naive cells were positively selected on CD45RA and the negative fraction was taken as the memory subset. Blood was collected by leukapheresis, and PBMCs were isolated by Ficoll-Histopaque density gradient centrifugation and then cryopreserved in liquid nitrogen vapor phase. Analytical flow cytometry was used to check the purity and quantity of every magnetically sorted T cell population. Genomic DNA was isolated from every sorted fraction and measured by UV absorbance on a Nanodrop 2000c. Using the deep immunoSEQ assay, TCR CDR3 regions were amplified from genomic DNA by multiplex PCR. Extracted genomic DNA from each cell subset was spread evenly across all wells of several immunoSEQ 96-well plates, with each plate serving as a replicate. For sorted subsets, each replicate PCR was loaded with around 200 ng genomic DNA, equivalent to approximately 33,000 T cell genomes. Purified libraries were quantified with a Qubit 3.0 fluorometer, sized on a Bioanalyzer 2100, and re-quantified with the KAPA Library Quantification kit. Every immunoSEQ 96-well plate was sequenced on a dedicated single-read 150-cycle Illumina NextSeq 550 flow cell. On the study's bioinformatics: Because only junctional sequences without quality scores were contained in the immunoSEQ output, filtering matching that applied to full-length reads could not be performed. Sequences were annotated with PyIR, a Python wrapper for IgBLAST v1.9, using IMGT germline references to assign V/J genes and CDR3. Reads were filtered out if the reads had weak V/J assignments (E-value above 1e-6), no CDR3, stop codons, out-of-frame junctions, or ambiguous translated residues. V3J clonotypes were defined as sequences sharing the same inferred V gene, J gene, and CDR3 amino acid sequence. Percentage overlap between repertoires was calculated by dividing the number of shared unique clonotypes by the size of the smaller repertoire. Richness of each repertoire was evaluated using RTK rarefaction, the Chao1 estimator, and Recon v2.1 estimates of unobserved clonotypes. For all TCRbeta clonotypes obtained by the gDNA method from a handful of donors, generation probabilities were computed with OLGA. The source is immuneACCESS, and TCRdb retained only in-frame sequences with V and J called. Part of the clones is not carried over; for the studies checked, unresolved V genes explain less than half of this, and the remainder is unexplained. Clone size and V and J calls were adopted from that table, with D and trimming inferred from the DNA. For this sample there are 2 million to 2.5 million clones; 80% to 95% appear just once. The top ten clonotypes cover 0.3% to 0.45% of the sample.

This clone is a singleton in its sample. It has no known antigen specificity. One base away there is no much larger clone; base qualities are not given. General findings and caveats noted by the study authors: Because the study included a small number of donors, the genetic and exposure-history diversity represented was limited. Sampling was restricted to blood, and TCR repertoires in tissues likely differ from the TCR repertoires found in blood. Pairwise subsampling led to the expectation that sequencing depth would affect the degree of clonotype sharing among donors. When a handful of donors were compared, the shared fraction of clonotypes was around 4.6% for naive CD4, more than 3% for naive CD8, more than 2% for memory CD4, and 0.4% for memory CD8. Even with the large sequencing depth, rarefaction of the sorted-subset datasets indicated that sequencing was incomplete. Compared with non-shared clonotypes, the clonotypes found in all four sorted-subset donors had higher generation probabilities. Naive subsets generally had larger estimated clonotype richness than memory subsets.

The junction shows trimming of 4 bases on V and 8 bases on J, and the gene matches do not reach 8 bases of it. There are 15 amino acids in the CDR3, from cysteine to phenylalanine inclusive. Solely the CDR3 DNA is kept, with 45 bases framed from the first base. The CDR1 and CDR2 encoded by the germline V gene are SGHVS and FQNEAQ. This receptor was obtained from a man aged 18 to 30 in good health. Some clones in this sample may be carry-over from other donors' samples. Sequencing was performed on naive CD4+ T cells from PBMCs. Interpreted using the paper, the cell subset or site label stands for: CD45RA+ positively selected. The rearranged chain carries TRBV7-8 and TRBJ2-6, with 7 bases aligning to TRBD1. CDR3 loop: CASSSRDRVTNVLTF. The DNA sequence is as follows: TGTGCCAGCAGCTCACGGGACAGAGTGACCAACGTCCTGACTTTC.